This T cell receptor (beta chain) originates from a study of vaccination and CD4 T cells after COVID-19. Study details: Recovered-phase convalescent patients showed SARS-CoV-2 positivity by nasal swab PCR; roughly nine were mild, one severe. Post-COVID draws followed diagnosis by a median around 100 days (range 35 to 161).

CDR1 SGHNT and CDR2 YYREEE come from the germline V gene (reference sequence). The V and J ends lost 1 base and 6 bases respectively, with 9 bases between them. This CDR3 has 13 amino acids. Documented treatment: approximately nine-day PBMC culture with coronavirus spike peptide pools or control peptides (ViraFEST assay). Under the ViraFEST approach, antigen-specific T cells were expanded with peptide pools and TCRs subsequently sequenced. The assay that was used to sequence DNA from cultured CD4+ T cells was the Oncomine TCR Beta short-read assay. TCRdb reprocessed the PCR reads via MiXCR and lists one record per CDR3 protein. The data hold about 14,000 distinct CDR3 sequences, with about 29% observed a single time. Of note for this clonotype: Its specificity is not known.

The sample comprised cultured CD4+ T cells from blood. This chain links TRBV5-4 with TRBJ2-3, with D perhaps matching TRBD2 (7 bases). This clonotype was sampled from a human donor with COVID-19. Written as DNA, the CDR3 is TGTGCCAGCAGCTTGCGGGGGGCGGATACGCAGTATTTT. Translating it yields CASSLRGADTQYF. Filled out from reference TRBV5-4 and TRBJ2-3, the complete variable domain reads ETGVTQSPTHLIKTRGQQVTLRCSSQSGHNTVSWYQQALGQGPQFIFQYYREEENGRGNFPPRFSGLQFPNYSSELNVNALELDDSALYLCASSLRGADTQYFGPGTRLTVL.